This T cell receptor beta chain was found in a study of shared clonotypes between healthy human individuals. General observations from the study: Tissue TCR repertoires likely differ from these blood-only repertoires. Generation of non-shared clonotypes was less probable than generation of clonotypes shared by all four donors. What rarefaction showed was incomplete sorted-subset sequencing despite large depth.

Sequenced by immunoSEQ multiplex PCR; TCRdb stores in-frame clones only, minus some. The sample holds around 2.1 million clones, 85% to 95% seen once. The naive CD8 population came from CD45RO-negative cells selected for CCR7, without terminally differentiated effector memory CD45RA+ cells. Comments on this clone: Its antigen is unidentified.

The source of this sequence is a young man in good health. Some clones in this sample may be carry-over from other donors' samples. Sequenced input: naive CD8+ T cells from PBMCs.

The CDR3 nucleotides read TGTGCCAGCTCACCACGGGAAGTAGCGGGAGTAGCAGATACGCAGTATTTT. Translated: CASSPREVAGVADTQYF. The rearrangement links TRBV18 to TRBJ2-3; 9 positions agree with TRBD2. The V segment lost 1 base and the J segment 4 bases; nucleotides outside the gene matches: 9. The germline CDR1 and CDR2 sequences are KGHSH and LQKENI. The CDR3 length is 17 residues.